This TCR beta chain comes out of a study of T cells in Graves' hyperthyroidism and ophthalmopathy. Study in general: Sampling of peripheral blood happened at initial diagnosis, prior to any treatment. Study outcomes and limitations: Most thyroid clonotypes with frequency above 0.001 were detected in blood.

Many counts were recorded for this clonotype. No antigen is known for it. TCR beta CDR3 regions were amplified from RNA transcripts. In the first-round RT-PCR of the TCR CDR3, the HTBI primer set was used. TCRdb processed the multiplex PCR reads anew with MiXCR; each CDR3 protein has one entry. The sample lists 350,000 or so distinct CDR3 sequences; about a sixth were seen once. Exclusion criteria comprised uncontrolled infection, other autoimmune disease, pregnancy or lactation. Using more than 7.5 ml of fresh peripheral blood, PBMCs were prepared. Germline CDR1 reads MDHEN; CDR2 reads SYDVKM. There are 14 residues in the CDR3. Trimming removed 2 bases from V and 6 bases from J, with 11 bases in between.

The receptor was derived from a woman in her thirties or forties with Graves' ophthalmopathy. The chain is built from TRBV28 and TRBJ1-5, with a weak D call TRBD1 (5 bases). The material sequenced was blood. The CDR3 loop reads CASSLLGTGQPQHF. The CDR3, as DNA: TGTGCCAGCAGTTTACTGGGGACGGGTCAGCCCCAGCATTTT.